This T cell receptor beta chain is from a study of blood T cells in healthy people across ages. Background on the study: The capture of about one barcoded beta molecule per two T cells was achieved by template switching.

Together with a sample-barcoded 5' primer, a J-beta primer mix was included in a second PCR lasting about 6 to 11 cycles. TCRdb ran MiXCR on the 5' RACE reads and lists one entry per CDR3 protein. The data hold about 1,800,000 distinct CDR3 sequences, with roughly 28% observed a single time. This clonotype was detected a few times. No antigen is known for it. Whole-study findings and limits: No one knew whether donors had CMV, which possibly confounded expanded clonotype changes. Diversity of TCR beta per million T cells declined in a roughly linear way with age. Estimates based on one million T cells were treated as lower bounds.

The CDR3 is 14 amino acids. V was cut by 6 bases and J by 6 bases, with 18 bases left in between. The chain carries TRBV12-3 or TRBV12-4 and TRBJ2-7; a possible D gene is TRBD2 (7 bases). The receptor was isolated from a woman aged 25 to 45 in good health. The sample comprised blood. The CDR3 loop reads CASSGLGGIGEQYF. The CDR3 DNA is TGTGCCAGCAGCGGACTAGGGGGAATCGGCGAGCAGTACTTC.